This T cell receptor beta chain was profiled in a study of cytomegalovirus exposure and HLA in healthy donors. 60 Vbeta and 13 Jbeta primers were used in PCR. Method: immunoSEQ multiplex PCR; TCRdb's copy keeps in-frame clones and lacks some. Of roughly 80,000 clones listed, about two thirds are singletons. Unmatched junction bases numbered 5, after V lost 5 bases and J lost 6 bases. The length of the CDR3 is 13 residues. Germline V gene lookup returns CDR1 SGHNT and CDR2 YENEEA. Input material: PBMCs. The sequence was obtained from a man aged 30 to 39 in good health and CMV-seropositive. J is TRBJ2-7 and V is TRBV11-3; 9 nucleotides align to TRBD1. The CDR3 loop reads CASSPGTGSEQYF. CDR3 coding DNA: TGTGCCAGCAGCCCCGGGACAGGGAGCGAGCAGTACTTC.